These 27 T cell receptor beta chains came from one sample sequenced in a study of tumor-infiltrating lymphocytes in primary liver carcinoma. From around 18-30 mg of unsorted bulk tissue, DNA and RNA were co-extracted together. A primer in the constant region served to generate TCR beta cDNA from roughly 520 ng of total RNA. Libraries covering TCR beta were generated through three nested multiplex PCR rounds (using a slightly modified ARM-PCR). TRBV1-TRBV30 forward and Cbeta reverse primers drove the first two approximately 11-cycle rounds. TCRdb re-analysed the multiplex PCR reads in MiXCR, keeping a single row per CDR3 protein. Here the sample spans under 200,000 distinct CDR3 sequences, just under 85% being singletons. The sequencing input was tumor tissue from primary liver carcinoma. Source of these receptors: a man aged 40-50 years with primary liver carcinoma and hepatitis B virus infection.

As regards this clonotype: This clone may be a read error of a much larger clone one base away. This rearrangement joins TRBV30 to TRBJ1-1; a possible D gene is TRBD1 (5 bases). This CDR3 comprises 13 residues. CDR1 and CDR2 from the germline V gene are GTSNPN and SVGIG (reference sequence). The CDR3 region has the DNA TGTACCTGGAGTGGAAGGGGAGGGACTGAAGCTTTCTTT. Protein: CTWSGRGGTEAFF.

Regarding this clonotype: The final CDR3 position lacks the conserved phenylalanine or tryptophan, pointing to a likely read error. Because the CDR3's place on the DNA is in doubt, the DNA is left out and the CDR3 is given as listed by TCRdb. This CDR3 reads CASSVGLATDTHYS. The V call is TRBV6-1, the J call TRBJ2-3. A total of 14 residues make up the CDR3, ends included. Looked up from germline, CDR1 is MNHNS and CDR2 is SASEGT.

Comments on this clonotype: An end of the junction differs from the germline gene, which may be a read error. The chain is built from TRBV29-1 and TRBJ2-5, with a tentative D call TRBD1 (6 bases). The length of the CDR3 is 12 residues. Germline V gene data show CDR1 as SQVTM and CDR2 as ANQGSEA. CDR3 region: CIGMDSRETHYF. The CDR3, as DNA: TGCATCGGTATGGACAGTAGAGAGACCCACTACTTC.

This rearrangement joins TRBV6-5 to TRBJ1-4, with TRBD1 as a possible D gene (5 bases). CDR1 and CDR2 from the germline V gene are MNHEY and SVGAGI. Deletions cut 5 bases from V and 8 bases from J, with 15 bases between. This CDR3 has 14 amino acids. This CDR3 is CASSPRALTEKLFF. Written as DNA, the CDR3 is TGTGCCAGCAGTCCCAGGGCTCTCACCGAAAAACTGTTTTTT.

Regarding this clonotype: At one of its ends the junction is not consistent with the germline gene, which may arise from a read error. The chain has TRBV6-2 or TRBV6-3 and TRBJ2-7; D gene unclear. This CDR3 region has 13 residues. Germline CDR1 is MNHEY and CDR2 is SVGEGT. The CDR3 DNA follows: TGTGTCAGCACTGAGCGTTATCCCTACGAGCAGTACTTC. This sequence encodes CVSTERYPYEQYF.

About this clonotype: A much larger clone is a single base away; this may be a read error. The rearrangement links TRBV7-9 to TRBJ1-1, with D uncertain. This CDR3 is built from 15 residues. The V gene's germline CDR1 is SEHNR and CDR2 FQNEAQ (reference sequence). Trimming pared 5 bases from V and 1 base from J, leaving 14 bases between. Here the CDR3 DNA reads TGTGCCAGCAGCGTATCCCGGACCGAGAACACTGAAGCTTTCTTT. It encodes CASSVSRTENTEAFF.

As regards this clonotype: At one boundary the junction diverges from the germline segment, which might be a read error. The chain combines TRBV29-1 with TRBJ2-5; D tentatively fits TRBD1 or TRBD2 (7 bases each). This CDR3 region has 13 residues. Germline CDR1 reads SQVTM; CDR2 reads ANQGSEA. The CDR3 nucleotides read TGCAGCATTTCACCCAGGGGGAGGGAGACCCATTACTTC. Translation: CSISPRGRETHYF. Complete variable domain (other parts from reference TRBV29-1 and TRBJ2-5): SAVISQKPSRDICQRGTSLTIQCQVDSQVTMMFWYRQQPGQSLTLIATANQGSEATYESGFVIDKFPISRPNLTFSTLTVSNMSPEDSSIYLCSISPRGRETHYFGPGTRLLVL.

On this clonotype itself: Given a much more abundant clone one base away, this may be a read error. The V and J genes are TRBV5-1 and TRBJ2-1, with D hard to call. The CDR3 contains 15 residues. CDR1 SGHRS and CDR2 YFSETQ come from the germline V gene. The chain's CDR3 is CASSSTPSSYNKQFF. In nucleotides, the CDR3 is TGCGCCAGCAGCTCGACCCCGAGCTCCTACAATAAGCAGTTCTTC. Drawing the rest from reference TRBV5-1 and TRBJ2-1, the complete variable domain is KAGVTQTPRYLIKTRGQQVTLSCSPISGHRSVSWYQQTPGQGLQFLFEYFSETQRNKGNFPGRFSGRQFSNSRSEMNVSTLELGDSALYLCASSSTPSSYNKQFFGPGTRLTVL.

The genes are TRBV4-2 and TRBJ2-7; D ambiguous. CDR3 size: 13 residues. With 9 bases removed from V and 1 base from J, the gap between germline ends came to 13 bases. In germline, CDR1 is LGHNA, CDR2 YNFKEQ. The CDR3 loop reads CARRQGNSYEQYF. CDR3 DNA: TGTGCCAGAAGGCAAGGAAATTCCTACGAGCAGTACTTC.

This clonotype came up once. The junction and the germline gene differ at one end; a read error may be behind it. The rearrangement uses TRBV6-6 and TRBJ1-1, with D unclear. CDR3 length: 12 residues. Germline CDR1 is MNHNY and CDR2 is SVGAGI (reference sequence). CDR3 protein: CASSHTDTEAFF. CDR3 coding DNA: TGTGCCAGCAGCCATACAGATACTGAAGCATTCTTT.

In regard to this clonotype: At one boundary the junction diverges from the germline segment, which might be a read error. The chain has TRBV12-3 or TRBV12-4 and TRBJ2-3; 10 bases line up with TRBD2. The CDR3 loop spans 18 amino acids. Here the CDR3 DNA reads TGTGCCAGGAGCCCCCCCATAGCGGGAGGTCGAAGCACAGATACGCAGTACTTT. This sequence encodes CARSPPIAGGRSTDTQYF.

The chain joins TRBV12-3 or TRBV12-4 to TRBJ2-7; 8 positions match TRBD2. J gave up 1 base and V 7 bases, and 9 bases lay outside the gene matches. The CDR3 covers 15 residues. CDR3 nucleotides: TGTGCCAGCAACCCCCTAGCGGGTGGATCCTACGAGCAGTACTTC. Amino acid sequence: CASNPLAGGSYEQYF.

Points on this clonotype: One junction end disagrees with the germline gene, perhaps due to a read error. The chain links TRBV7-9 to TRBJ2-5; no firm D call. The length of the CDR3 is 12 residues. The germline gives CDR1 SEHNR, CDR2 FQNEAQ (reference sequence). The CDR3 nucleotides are TGTGCTAGCAACCCAGAGGTGGAGACCCAGTACTTC. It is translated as CASNPEVETQYF.

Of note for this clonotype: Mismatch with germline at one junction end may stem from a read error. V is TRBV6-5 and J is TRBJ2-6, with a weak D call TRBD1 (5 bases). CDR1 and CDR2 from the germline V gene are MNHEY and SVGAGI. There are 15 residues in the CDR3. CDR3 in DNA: TGTGCCAGCAGTCAAAGGAGCCCTGGGGCCAACGTCCTAACTTTC. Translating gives CASSQRSPGANVLTF.

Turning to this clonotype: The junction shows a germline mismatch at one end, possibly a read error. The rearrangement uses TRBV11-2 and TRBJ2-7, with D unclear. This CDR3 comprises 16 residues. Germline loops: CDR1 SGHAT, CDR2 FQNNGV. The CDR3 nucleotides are TGTACCAGCAGTCAATATTTACAGATTAGCTCCTACGAGCAGTACTTC. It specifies CTSSQYLQISSYEQYF.

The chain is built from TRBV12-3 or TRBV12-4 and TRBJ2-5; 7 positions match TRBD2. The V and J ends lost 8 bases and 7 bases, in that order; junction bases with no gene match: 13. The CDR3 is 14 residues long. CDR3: CASDTREDLLTQYF. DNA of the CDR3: TGTGCCAGCGACACCCGGGAGGATCTGTTGACCCAGTACTTC.

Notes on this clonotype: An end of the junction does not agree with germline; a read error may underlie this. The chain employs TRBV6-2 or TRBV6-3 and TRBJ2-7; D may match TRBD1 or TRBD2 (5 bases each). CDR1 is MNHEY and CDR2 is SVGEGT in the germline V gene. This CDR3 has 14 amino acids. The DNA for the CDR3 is TGTGCCAGCAGCCTCCGGGATAGGGGCCACGAGCAATACTTC. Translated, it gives CASSLRDRGHEQYF.

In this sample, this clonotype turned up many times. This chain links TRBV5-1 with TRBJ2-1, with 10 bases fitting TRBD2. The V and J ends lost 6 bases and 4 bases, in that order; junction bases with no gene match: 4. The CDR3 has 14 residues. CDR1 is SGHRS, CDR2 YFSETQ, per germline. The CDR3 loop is CASTLAGGYNEQFF. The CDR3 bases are TGCGCCAGCACGTTAGCGGGAGGTTACAATGAGCAGTTCTTC.

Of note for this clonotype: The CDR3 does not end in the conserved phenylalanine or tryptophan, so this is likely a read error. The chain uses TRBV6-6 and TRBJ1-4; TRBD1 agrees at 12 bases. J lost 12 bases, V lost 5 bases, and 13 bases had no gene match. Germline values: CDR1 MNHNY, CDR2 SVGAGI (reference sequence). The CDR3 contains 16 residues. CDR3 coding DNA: TGTGCCAGCAGTAACCGGGACAGGGGGCGAGGCGAAGAACTGTTTATT. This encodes CASSNRDRGRGEELFI.

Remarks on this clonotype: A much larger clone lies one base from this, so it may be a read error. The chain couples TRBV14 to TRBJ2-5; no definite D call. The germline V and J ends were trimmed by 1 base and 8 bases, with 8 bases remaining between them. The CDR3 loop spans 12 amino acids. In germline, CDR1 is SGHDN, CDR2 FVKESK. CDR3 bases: TGTGCCAGCAGCCAAGCTTTAGATACCCAGTACTTC. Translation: CASSQALDTQYF.

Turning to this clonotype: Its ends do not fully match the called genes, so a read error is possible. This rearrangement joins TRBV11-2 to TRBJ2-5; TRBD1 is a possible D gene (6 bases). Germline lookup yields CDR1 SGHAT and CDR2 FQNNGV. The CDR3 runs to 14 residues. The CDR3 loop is CAGSFCVGQVTQYF. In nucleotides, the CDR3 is TGTGCCGGCAGCTTCTGCGTGGGACAAGTGACCCAGTACTTC. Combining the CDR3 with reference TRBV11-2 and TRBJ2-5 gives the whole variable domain EAGVAQSPRYKIIEKRQSVAFWCNPISGHATLYWYQQILGQGPKLLIQFQNNGVVDDSQLPKDRFSAERLKGVDSTLKIQPAKLEDSAVYLCAGSFCVGQVTQYFGPGTRLLVL.

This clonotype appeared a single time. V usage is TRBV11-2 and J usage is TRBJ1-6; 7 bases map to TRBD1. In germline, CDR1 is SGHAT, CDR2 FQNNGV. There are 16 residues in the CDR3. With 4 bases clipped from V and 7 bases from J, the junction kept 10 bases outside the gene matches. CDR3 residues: CASSYVAGTANSPLHF. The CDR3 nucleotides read TGTGCCAGCAGCTACGTAGCCGGGACAGCGAATTCACCCCTCCACTTT.

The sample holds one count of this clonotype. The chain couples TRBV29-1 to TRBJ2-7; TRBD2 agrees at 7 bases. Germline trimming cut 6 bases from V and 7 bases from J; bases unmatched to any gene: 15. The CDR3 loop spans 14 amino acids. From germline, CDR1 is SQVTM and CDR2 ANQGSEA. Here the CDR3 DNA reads TGCAGCGTCGGGACTAACGGGACGTCTGGGGAGCAGTACTTC. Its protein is CSVGTNGTSGEQYF.

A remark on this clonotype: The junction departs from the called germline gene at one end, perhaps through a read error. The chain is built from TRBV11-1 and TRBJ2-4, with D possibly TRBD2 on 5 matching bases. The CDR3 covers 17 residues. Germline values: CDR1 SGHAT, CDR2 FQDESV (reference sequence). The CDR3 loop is CARSFPGISWAKNIQYF. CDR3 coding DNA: TGTGCCAGAAGCTTTCCGGGGATTAGCTGGGCCAAAAACATTCAGTACTTC.

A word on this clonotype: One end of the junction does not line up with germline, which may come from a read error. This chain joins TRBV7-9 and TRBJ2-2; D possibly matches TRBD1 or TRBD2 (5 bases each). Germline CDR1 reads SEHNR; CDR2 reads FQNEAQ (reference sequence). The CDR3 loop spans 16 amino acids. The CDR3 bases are TGTGTCAGCAGCTTAGTTCTTCAGGGTTGGGCCGGGGAGCCGTTTTTT. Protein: CVSSLVLQGWAGEPFF.

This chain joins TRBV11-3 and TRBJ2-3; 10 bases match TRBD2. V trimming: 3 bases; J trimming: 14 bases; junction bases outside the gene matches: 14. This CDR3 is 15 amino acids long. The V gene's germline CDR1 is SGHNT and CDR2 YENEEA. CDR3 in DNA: TGTGCCAGCAGCTTTAGCGGGAGGCGGACATATACACGGTATTTT. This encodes CASSFSGRRTYTRYF.

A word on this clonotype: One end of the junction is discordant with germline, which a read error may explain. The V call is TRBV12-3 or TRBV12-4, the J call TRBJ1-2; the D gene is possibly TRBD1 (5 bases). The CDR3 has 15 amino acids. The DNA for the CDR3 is TGTGCCAGCAGATCCGGACGGGGGATTGGCTATGGCTGCACCTTC. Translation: CASRSGRGIGYGCTF.